The 13 T cell receptor beta chains below all came from one sample that was sequenced in a study of blood T cells in healthy people across ages. PCR was performed a second time for about 7 to 11 cycles using a sample-barcoded 5' primer and a J-beta primer mix. TCRdb reprocessed the 5' RACE reads with MiXCR, giving one entry per CDR3 protein. In the table there are approximately 2,000,000 distinct CDR3 sequences, about two fifths of which are singletons. Sequencing input: blood. These receptors were obtained from a human donor in good health.

The V and J genes are TRBV20-1 and TRBJ1-1; D is unclear. Germline V gene sequence: CDR1 DFQATT, CDR2 SNEGSKA (reference sequence). The V end lost 8 bases, the J end lost 1 base, and 14 bases lay between the germline ends. The CDR3 is 13 amino acids. DNA of the CDR3: TGCAGTCATATTGTCACGCGGAACACTGAAGCTTTCTTT. Its translation is CSHIVTRNTEAFF.

The rearrangement links TRBV6-2 or TRBV6-3 to TRBJ1-2; D is uncertain. CDR1 is MNHEY, CDR2 SVGEGT, per germline. The CDR3 contains 14 residues. Trimming removed 0 bases at V and 5 bases at J, with 10 bases between. The DNA of the CDR3 is TGTGCCAGCAGTTACTCGTACGCCGGATATGGCTACACCTTC. It codes for CASSYSYAGYGYTF.

This clonotype has more than one count but fewer than ten. This chain joins TRBV20-1 and TRBJ2-4, with D perhaps matching TRBD1 or TRBD2 (7 bases each). CDR3 size: 13 residues. Germline V gene sequence: CDR1 DFQATT, CDR2 SNEGSKA (reference sequence). Trimming took off 4 bases at V and 4 bases at J, with 11 bases between the two ends. The CDR3 DNA follows: TGCAGTGCTAACAGGGGAGGGAAAAACATTCAGTACTTC. It encodes CSANRGGKNIQYF.

The gene calls are TRBV20-1 and TRBJ2-5; a possible D gene is TRBD2 (5 bases). Trimming stripped 3 bases from V and 11 bases from J, with 16 bases between. CDR1 and CDR2 (germline): DFQATT, SNEGSKA (reference sequence). This CDR3 has 12 residues. The CDR3 region is CSARSGLIEQYF. The CDR3 DNA sequence: TGCAGTGCTAGGAGCGGTTTGATTGAGCAGTACTTC.

J is TRBJ2-1 and V is TRBV5-1; TRBD1 is a possible D gene (5 bases). Germline V lookup: CDR1 SGHRS, CDR2 YFSETQ. Trimming pared 5 bases from V and 3 bases from J, leaving 15 bases between. CDR3 length: 15 amino acids. CDR3 coding DNA: TGCGCCAGCAGGAACAGGCAGGAAGTCTACAATGAGCAGTTCTTC. This codes for CASRNRQEVYNEQFF.

The rearrangement uses TRBV20-1 and TRBJ2-7; D might be TRBD1 (6 bases). Germline values: CDR1 DFQATT, CDR2 SNEGSKA (reference sequence). The V and J ends lost 3 bases and 3 bases respectively, with 24 bases between them. The CDR3 has 17 residues. CDR3 sequence reads: CSASRSGQPLFGYEQYF. As DNA, the CDR3 is TGCAGTGCTAGTAGGTCGGGACAACCTCTCTTCGGCTACGAGCAGTACTTC.

The chain carries TRBV7-9 and TRBJ2-1, with a weak D call TRBD1 (7 bases). V lost 2 bases to trimming and J lost 7 bases, with 15 bases between them. Germline CDR1 and CDR2: SEHNR and FQNEAQ (reference sequence). The CDR3 contains 15 residues. This chain's CDR3 is CASSLLSRGANEQFF. The CDR3 bases are TGTGCCAGCAGCTTATTAAGCAGGGGGGCAAATGAGCAGTTCTTC.

The genes are TRBV24-1 and TRBJ2-1, with D maybe TRBD1 (6 bases). Germline CDR1 KGHDR, CDR2 SFDVKD. CDR3 size: 15 residues. V lost 1 base and J lost 3, with 9 bases in between. CDR3 sequence reads: CATSDLGQLYNEQFF. The CDR3 DNA is TGTGCCACCAGTGATTTAGGACAGCTCTACAATGAGCAGTTCTTC.

This sequence joins TRBV7-2 and TRBJ1-2; TRBD1 matches 8 bases. The germline CDR1 and CDR2 sequences are SGHTA and FQGNSA. V lost 0 bases, J lost 9 bases, and 6 bases stayed unmatched. There are 14 residues in the CDR3. The CDR3 DNA follows: TGTGCCAGCAGCTTAGCGGGACAGGCCGGAAGCTACACCTTC. This sequence encodes CASSLAGQAGSYTF.

The chain links TRBV20-1 to TRBJ2-5; 12 bases line up with TRBD2. The CDR3 extends over 16 amino acids. V shed 6 bases, J shed 5 bases, and the junction held 13 bases outside the gene matches. Germline CDR1 DFQATT, CDR2 SNEGSKA (reference sequence). The DNA for the CDR3 is TGCAGTGCCACAGTCTCTAGCGGGGGGGCCGGGGAGACCCAGTACTTC. It encodes CSATVSSGGAGETQYF.

The chain uses TRBV6-1 and TRBJ2-7; 9 bases line up with TRBD1. The CDR3 extends over 15 amino acids. J lost 4 bases, V lost 6 bases, and 10 bases had no gene match. The germline CDR1 and CDR2 sequences are MNHNS and SASEGT. This chain's CDR3 is CASSGDREILYEQYF. CDR3 in DNA: TGTGCCAGCAGCGGGGACAGGGAAATCTTATACGAGCAGTACTTC.

This chain links TRBV5-1 with TRBJ2-5; no clear D. The DNA end lines up better with TRBJ2-7; the J call may be wrong. The germline CDR1 and CDR2 sequences are SGHRS and YFSETQ. This CDR3 is 15 amino acids long. The CDR3 spells CASSREMATTYEQYF. The DNA of the CDR3 is TGCGCCAGCAGCCGCGAGATGGCGACGACCTACGAGCAGTACTTC.

The chain recombines TRBV20-1 with TRBJ2-7; D may be TRBD1 (5 bases). CDR1 is DFQATT, CDR2 SNEGSKA, per germline (reference sequence). V was trimmed by 0 bases and J by 4 bases, leaving 19 bases between them. CDR3 length equals 16 residues. The CDR3 DNA follows: TGCAGTGCTAGAGATCCCCAGGGCTTTGCCCGGTACGAGCAGTACTTC. Protein sequence: CSARDPQGFARYEQYF.